The next 24 T cell receptor beta chains were all read from a single sample in a study of blood T cell repertoires in COVID-19. Method: immunoSEQ multiplex PCR; TCRdb's copy keeps in-frame clones and lacks some. This sample has roughly 43,000 clones; roughly 80% occur once, and the top ten carry less than 25%. The specimen was peripheral blood. The receptors come from a woman aged 55-70 years with acute or convalescent COVID-19.

The rearrangement joins TRBV5-6 to TRBJ2-1; D is unclear. The CDR3 sequence is 11 residues long. Germline CDR1 reads SGHDT; CDR2 reads YYEEEE. V was pared by 3 bases and J by 4 bases, with 2 bases between. CDR3 sequence: CASSSYNEQFF. The CDR3 nucleotides read TGTGCCAGCAGCTCGTACAATGAGCAGTTCTTC.

The chain combines TRBV7-8 with TRBJ2-2; perhaps TRBD2 as D (5 bases). The CDR3 loop spans 15 amino acids. In germline, CDR1 is SGHVS, CDR2 FQNEAQ. The V gene lost 7 bases and the J gene lost 4 bases, with 16 bases spanning the gap. CDR3 DNA: TGTGCCAGCACCAGCACTGGCGGGCCCACCGGGGAGCTGTTTTTT. It specifies CASTSTGGPTGELFF.

This chain connects TRBV27 to TRBJ2-5; 14 bases match TRBD2. CDR1 and CDR2 from the germline V gene are MNHEY and SMNVEV (reference sequence). The CDR3 sequence is 15 residues long. Unmatched junction bases numbered 7, after V lost 4 bases and J lost 9 bases. CDR3 sequence (DNA): TGTGCCAGCAGTTCCCGACTAGCGGGGGGGGTTCCCCAGTACTTC. This gives the protein CASSSRLAGGVPQYF.

The J gene is TRBJ1-1, the V gene TRBV18; possibly TRBD1 for D (6 bases). The CDR3 is made up of 14 amino acids. CDR1 and CDR2 (germline): KGHSH, LQKENI. The ends were cut back, 4 bases at V and 1 base at J, with 10 bases in the middle. The CDR3 protein is CASSRKQGNTEAFF. CDR3 nucleotides: TGTGCCAGCTCACGAAAACAGGGGAACACTGAAGCTTTCTTT.

The chain has TRBV6-5 and TRBJ1-6; D call uncertain. With 8 bases removed from V and 11 bases from J, the gap between germline ends came to 19 bases. The germline V gene has CDR1 MNHEY and CDR2 SVGAGI. This CDR3 comprises 14 residues. Here the CDR3 reads CASAPGNPGTPLHF. CDR3 in DNA: TGTGCCAGCGCCCCCGGGAACCCCGGGACACCCCTCCACTTT.

The chain employs TRBV30 and TRBJ1-4; D is perhaps TRBD1 (5 bases). This CDR3 has 15 amino acids. Trimming cost V 4 bases and J 8 bases, with 20 bases left between them. Germline values: CDR1 GTSNPN, CDR2 SVGIG (reference sequence). The CDR3 region is CAWKYAGLDSEKLFF. The CDR3 DNA is TGTGCCTGGAAATACGCAGGGTTGGATTCGGAAAAACTGTTTTTT. Complete variable domain (other parts from reference TRBV30 and TRBJ1-4): SQTIHQWPATLVQPVGSPLSLECTVEGTSNPNLYWYRQAAGRGLQLLFYSVGIGQISSEVPQNLSASRPQDRQFILSSKKLLLSDSGFYLCAWKYAGLDSEKLFFGSGTQLSVL.

The rearrangement uses TRBV29-1 and TRBJ2-7; D remains ambiguous. Germline V gene lookup returns CDR1 SQVTM and CDR2 ANQGSEA. The length of the CDR3 is 11 residues. The V and J ends lost 4 bases and 3 bases respectively, with 7 bases between them. CDR3 nucleotide sequence: TGCAGCGTTGCGACAAACTACGAGCAGTACTTC. This encodes CSVATNYEQYF.

The chain couples TRBV7-8 to TRBJ1-4; the D is unclear. This CDR3 has 12 amino acids. Looked up from germline, CDR1 is SGHVS and CDR2 is FQNEAQ. Deletions cut 5 bases from V and 11 bases from J, with 12 bases between. The CDR3 DNA sequence: TGTGCCAGCAGCGATACAGTCCCGAAACTGTTTTTT. Translation gives CASSDTVPKLFF.

The chain employs TRBV5-1 and TRBJ1-1; 8 bases match TRBD1. The germline V gene encodes CDR1 SGHRS and CDR2 YFSETQ. Trimming removed 4 bases from V and 4 bases from J; junction bases left unmatched: 6. This CDR3 contains 14 residues. CDR3 sequence: CASSLGQGFTEAFF. CDR3 in DNA: TGCGCCAGCAGCCTTGGACAGGGATTCACTGAAGCTTTCTTT.

V usage is TRBV14 and J usage is TRBJ2-7; 7 nucleotides align to TRBD1. CDR1 and CDR2 (germline): SGHDN, FVKESK. V shed 1 base, J shed 4 bases, and the junction held 13 bases outside the gene matches. The CDR3 is made up of 17 amino acids. CDR3 sequence reads: CASSQADRATIQYEQYF. DNA for the CDR3: TGTGCCAGCAGCCAAGCCGACAGGGCGACGATCCAGTACGAGCAGTACTTC.

The chain is built from TRBV25-1 and TRBJ1-2, with D maybe TRBD1 (5 bases). The ends were cut back, 2 bases at V and 4 bases at J, with 8 bases in the middle. CDR3 length: 13 amino acids. Looked up from germline, CDR1 is MGHDK and CDR2 is SYGVNS. DNA of the CDR3: TGTGCCAGCAGTGAAACAGGCGGCTATGGCTACACCTTC. Encoded protein: CASSETGGYGYTF.

CDR3 sequence: CASSAGTGGEEKLFF. The CDR3 DNA sequence: TGTGCCAGCAGCGCAGGGACAGGGGGGGAGGAAAAACTGTTTTTT. This chain links TRBV9 with TRBJ1-4; 11 bases are shared with TRBD1. V was clipped by 3 bases and J by 8 bases; unmatched bases: 6. CDR1 SGDLS and CDR2 YYNGEE come from the germline V gene. This CDR3 has 15 amino acids.

The gene calls are TRBV9 and TRBJ2-1; D gene ambiguous. Trimming removed 0 bases at V and 6 bases at J, with 7 bases between. Germline CDR1 SGDLS, CDR2 YYNGEE. This CDR3 is 13 amino acids long. Here the CDR3 DNA reads TGTGCCAGCAGCGTAGGGGCAGCCAATGAGCAGTTCTTC. Residues: CASSVGAANEQFF.

The DNA of the CDR3 is TGTGCCAGCAGCTTAGTTACCCTAGCGGGGGGACCCACAGATACGCAGTATTTT. It codes for CASSLVTLAGGPTDTQYF. This chain connects TRBV7-2 to TRBJ2-3, with 11 bases matching TRBD2. The trim removed 1 base at V and 2 bases at J, leaving 8 bases unmatched. The CDR3 covers 18 residues. Per germline, CDR1 SGHTA and CDR2 FQGNSA.

This clone appeared once. The V gene is TRBV6-1, the J gene TRBJ1-2; no reliable D call. Trimming cost V 2 bases and J 4 bases, with 11 bases left between them. Germline values: CDR1 MNHNS, CDR2 SASEGT. The CDR3 consists of 14 residues. The CDR3 loop is CASSENEGLYGYTF. The CDR3 DNA reads as TGTGCCAGCAGTGAAAATGAGGGCCTCTATGGCTACACCTTC.

The chain combines TRBV7-9 with TRBJ2-2; D is perhaps TRBD2 (5 bases). Germline CDR1 reads SEHNR; CDR2 reads FQNEAQ (reference sequence). CDR3 length: 14 amino acids. The germline V and J ends were trimmed by 1 base and 7 bases, with 10 bases remaining between them. Here the CDR3 reads CASSLGLGSGELFF. In nucleotides, the CDR3 is TGTGCCAGCAGCTTAGGTTTGGGGAGCGGGGAGCTGTTTTTT.

This chain uses TRBV9 with TRBJ2-5, with 11 bases aligning to TRBD1. The CDR3 spans 15 residues. CDR1 is SGDLS, CDR2 YYNGEE, per germline. V lost 4 bases, J lost 5 bases, and 7 bases stayed unmatched. CDR3 DNA: TGTGCCAGCAGCTCCCGGACAGGGGGCGAGGAGACCCAGTACTTC. This gives the protein CASSSRTGGEETQYF.

V usage is TRBV7-5 and J usage is TRBJ2-1; TRBD2, the table's D call, was not compared with the DNA. TRBV7-5 is designated a pseudogene. The CDR3 runs to 14 residues. In nucleotides, the CDR3 is TGTGTCAGAAGCTCCTATATGAGGGAGAATGAGCAGTTCTTC. It codes for CVRSSYMRENEQFF.

The chain joins TRBV11-3 to TRBJ2-1; TRBD1 matches 9 bases. Looked up from germline, CDR1 is SGHNT and CDR2 is YENEEA. This CDR3 is 15 amino acids long. V lost 4 bases and J lost 6; bases outside the gene matches: 7. CDR3 DNA: TGTGCCAGCAGCTCAGACAGGGGGAATGGCAATGAGCAGTTCTTC. Translated, it gives CASSSDRGNGNEQFF. The full variable domain, with the rest looked up from reference TRBV11-3 and TRBJ2-1, is EAGVVQSPRYKIIEKKQPVAFWCNPISGHNTLYWYLQNLGQGPELLIRYENEEAVDDSQLPKDRFSAERLKGVDSTLKIQPAELGDSAVYLCASSSDRGNGNEQFFGPGTRLTVL.

The gene calls are TRBV12-5 and TRBJ2-1; 7 positions match TRBD1. CDR1 is LGHNT and CDR2 is FRNRAP in the germline V gene. V was clipped by 6 bases and J by 0 bases; unmatched bases: 5. This CDR3 contains 15 residues. The CDR3 spells CASGSGQSSYNEQFF. CDR3 sequence (DNA): TGTGCTAGTGGCTCGGGACAGAGCTCCTACAATGAGCAGTTCTTC.

The rearrangement joins TRBV5-5 to TRBJ2-5, with 8 bases identical to TRBD1. Germline values: CDR1 SGHKS, CDR2 YYEKEE (reference sequence). The CDR3 sequence is 13 residues long. The junction had 4 bases not matched to a gene; V was cut back by 5 bases and J by 4 bases. The CDR3 bases are TGTGCCAGCAGTTTTCAGGGGGCAGAGACCCAGTACTTC. Protein: CASSFQGAETQYF.

The rearrangement uses TRBV11-1 and TRBJ1-6; D is unresolved. Germline V gives CDR1 SGHAT, CDR2 FQDESV (reference sequence). V lost 4 bases and J lost 9, with 16 bases in between. This CDR3 has 15 residues. The CDR3: CASSSGKDFGSPLHF. The CDR3 nucleotides read TGTGCCAGCAGCTCTGGAAAGGACTTCGGTTCACCCCTCCACTTT.

The count of this clone is one. The CDR3 coding sequence is TGTGCCAGCAAGACTGGACAGGGTTACGAGCAGTACTTC. Protein: CASKTGQGYEQYF. The rearrangement links TRBV6-5 to TRBJ2-7, with 8 bases aligning to TRBD1. J gave up 4 bases and V 7 bases, and 6 bases lay outside the gene matches. CDR1 MNHEY and CDR2 SVGAGI come from the germline V gene. The CDR3 length is 13 residues.

The genes are TRBV5-1 and TRBJ1-2; D possibly corresponds to TRBD1 (5 bases). The CDR3 loop spans 14 amino acids. Between the trimmed V and J ends, which lost 2 bases and 2 bases, there was a span of 10 bases. From germline, CDR1 is SGHRS and CDR2 YFSETQ. CDR3 residues: CASSFGDSNYGYTF. The CDR3 DNA reads TGCGCCAGCAGCTTTGGTGACAGCAACTATGGCTACACCTTC.